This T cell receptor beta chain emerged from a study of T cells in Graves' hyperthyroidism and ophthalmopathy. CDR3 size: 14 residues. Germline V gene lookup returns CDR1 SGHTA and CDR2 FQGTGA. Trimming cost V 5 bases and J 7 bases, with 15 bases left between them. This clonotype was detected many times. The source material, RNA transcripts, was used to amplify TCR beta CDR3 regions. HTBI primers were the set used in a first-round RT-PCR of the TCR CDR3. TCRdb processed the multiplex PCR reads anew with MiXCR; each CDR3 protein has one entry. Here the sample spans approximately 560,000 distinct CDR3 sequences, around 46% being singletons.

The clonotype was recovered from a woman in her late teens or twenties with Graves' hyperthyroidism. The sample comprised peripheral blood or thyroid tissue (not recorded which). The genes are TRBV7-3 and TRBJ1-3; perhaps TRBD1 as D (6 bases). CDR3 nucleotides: TGTGCCAGCAGCCCTGACAGGCTCGGGAACACCATATATTTT. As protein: CASSPDRLGNTIYF.